This section outlines one T cell receptor beta chain sequence together with its context. Its antigen remains unidentified. No base qualities exist here, and no much larger clone lies one base off it. To prepare the library, the immunoSEQ multiplex PCR assay was applied. For the multiplex PCR, a mixture combining 60 forward primers for TCR Vbeta segments and 13 reverse primers for TCR Jbeta segments was used. The CDR3 region of rearranged TCR beta genes was amplified from genomic DNA with a multiplex PCR assay. The amplified TCR beta libraries were sequenced on the Illumina HiSeq System as 87-base-pair reads. The source study handled its data this way. Across the 600 to 700 repertoires, a later analysis counted 80 million or so unique TCR beta chains, 9 million to 14 million of which were shared by at least two donors. A nearest-neighbor algorithm error-corrected the raw reads and collapsed the reads into unique sequences, merging closely related sequences to remove PCR and sequencing errors. V, D and J gene segments were assigned by aligning CDR3 sequences to IMGT reference sequences. Each retained sequence needed at least a six-nucleotide match to both a V gene segment and a J gene segment. Rearrangements were called productive when the CDR3 lacked stop codons and stayed in frame with V and J; all others were non-productive. Following IMGT convention, CDR3 was defined as the stretch from the second conserved V-encoded cysteine to the conserved J-encoded phenylalanine. Sequences without an unambiguous match to a single V gene segment were excluded from the earlier analysis of about 640 of the donors. An earlier analysis of about 600 of the donors called V segments functional above 56.7% productive rearrangements and segregating when the between-donor standard deviation exceeded 5%. To diagnose cytomegalovirus status from the catalog of TCR beta chain sequences, a statistical classification framework was built. A later analysis assigned V and J genes by comparing TCR nucleotide sequences with IMGT/GENE-DB human TR gene sequences. A later analysis assigned CDR3 sequences and most-parsimonious VDJ recombination scenarios with the TCRdist pipeline. A later analysis defined each TCR beta chain by its CDR3 amino acid sequence plus V-gene family, and excluded reads lacking a unique V-gene family. To address suspected cross-contamination and a sequencing artifact, a later analysis removed 550 to 750 highly shared, low-generation-probability nucleotide sequences. In a later analysis, a clonal expansion index was calculated for each public chain from normalized within-repertoire ranks of inferred template counts. A later analysis computed generation probabilities with a VDJ recombination model fitted to out-of-frame rearrangements, and checked the results against IGoR. A later analysis scored TCR-TCR, TCR-HLA and TCR-CMV co-occurrence with hypergeometric tests, applying a repertoire-size bias correction to TCR pairs. False discovery rates were estimated in a later analysis by permuting HLA or CMV assignments 20 times. A later analysis grouped co-occurring TCRs with DBSCAN, adding TCRdist sequence similarity when clustering within HLA-allele-positive subsets. Repertoires with fewer than 30,000 or more than 120,000 public chains, plus five repertoires with anomalous nucleotide sharing, were excluded from co-occurrence clustering. As stored in TCRdb, this immuneACCESS dataset retains in-frame rearrangements with V and J assigned. A fraction of the clones does not appear; measured against another copy, unresolved V genes explain less than half of the discrepancy, and the remainder lacks a known reason. That table furnishes V, J and clone size, whereas the DNA furnished D and trimming. Here the sample has tens of thousands of clones; about three quarters occur a single time. The ten largest clones add up to about 3% of the sample.

These data originate in a study of cytomegalovirus exposure and HLA in healthy donors (dated by TCRdb to the late 2010s). Some background on the complete study: According to an earlier analysis of 587 of the donors, 150 million to 200 million T cells yielded 117 million unique TCR beta sequences and around 280 Gb of sequence data. An early release that covered approximately 600 HLA-typed donors contained approximately 300 gigabases of sequencing data and about 84 million unique TCR sequences. Of the roughly 430 genotyped donors, around 81% fell in the genetic ancestry cluster associated with self-reported Caucasian donors. The study aimed to test whether signatures of past pathogen exposure could be identified by cataloging public T cell receptors. The study used immunosequencing to profile the T cell repertoires of approximately 650 subjects and linked those repertoires to cytomegalovirus serostatus. A separate validation cohort of approximately 130 different subjects was used in addition to the approximately 670-subject first cohort. The study combined high-throughput TCR immunosequencing, statistical association of individual TCRs with disease status, and machine learning to predict cytomegalovirus infection status. To study patterns of TCR occurrence, a later analysis re-analyzed previously published TCR beta repertoires from 600 to 750 donors and added high-resolution HLA genotyping. The later analysis used no new phenotypic data to find candidate immune exposures, relying instead on TCR beta sequences and their occurrence across donors. To decide whether each TCR beta V gene segment behaved as functional or pseudogenic, an earlier analysis of approximately 590 of the donors relied on high-throughput TCR beta sequencing. Donor age, sex, ethnicity and CMV serostatus were compiled together with the repertoire data. In a later genetic analysis, genome-wide SNP genotypes for about three fifths of the 666 donors were used, and that subset was treated as a discovery cohort. Every discovery cohort repertoire had been produced on one sequencing platform. Class I and class II HLA loci were covered by the typing at four-digit resolution. The number of donors typed differed by locus, with about 629-630 for A, B, C, DRB1 and DQB1, around 500 for DQA1, over 600 for DPA1, and roughly 450 for DPB1. About five DR-DQ haplotypes were handled as single units for association and clustering because linkage in the cohort was strong. Among 398 genotyped donors of the cohort, an average of about 240,000 unique TCR beta nucleotide sequences were sequenced per donor, roughly 20% of them non-productive. The study at large found these results: In a later analysis, TCR association rates were found to vary across HLA loci, with the most associated TCRs seen for DRB1 alleles and the fewest for HLA-C alleles. A later analysis found that most CMV-associated TCR beta chains appeared HLA-restricted, with HLA associations seemingly driven largely by CMV exposure. A later analysis found that HLA-associated TCR beta chains were more clonally expanded and had lower generation probabilities than equally common non-associated chains. In this cohort, only TCR beta chains were sequenced, and detectable features were limited by the absence of alpha or paired-chain data. Sequencing depth was assumed to be roughly uniform across donors in the presence/absence analyses, though that assumption may not hold. The 87-base-pair reads could not distinguish some IMGT-functional V segments, including TRBV6-2 and TRBV6-3, so those segments were excluded. According to a later genetic analysis, donors in an Asian-associated ancestry cluster had fewer N-insertions in productive TCRs than the roughly 660-donor mean. An earlier analysis of 587 of the donors showed that most TCR beta V segments appeared in productive rearrangements either about 87% or about 30% of the time, which broadly matched IMGT annotations. Most TCR sequences were observed very rarely across donors, whereas some public TCRs were present in many individuals. The only immune exposure information available for the cohort was CMV serostatus. The authors suggested that the approach could potentially be generalized to other disease states and immunological phenotypes. Because HLA typing was unavailable for some donors at each locus, only the typed subset was used in association tests. In vitro tests confirmed that three of the cytomegalovirus-associated TCR beta chains recognize cytomegalovirus antigens. In a later analysis, more than 15,000 TCR beta sequences were associated with specific HLA alleles at a false discovery rate of 0.05. The study listed 150 to 200 TCR beta chains as associated with cytomegalovirus. When HLA alleles, especially DR and DQ, strongly co-occurred, attributing TCR associations to individual alleles was difficult. Cytomegalovirus status was reported to be diagnosed by the classifier with high specificity and sensitivity in both the original and validation cohorts. Correlated functional status among segregating V segments might be attributable to linkage disequilibrium, but an unknown experimental factor could not be ruled out. V-gene and J-gene trimming of TCR beta chains was associated with a missense DCLRE1C variant in a later genetic analysis, and the association was replicated in an independent cohort. Several of the top co-occurrence clusters appeared to be linked to parvovirus B19, influenza, CMV and Epstein-Barr virus, according to a later analysis. A further reported finding was that TCR beta sequences accurately predicted the HLA-A and HLA-B alleles for most subjects in the first cohort. The earlier analysis of 450 to 700 of the donors excluded seventeen rarely observed V segments, including chromosome 9 orphons, because counts were too low. The sequencing pipeline was judged likely to have produced a cluster of highly shared sequence variants as a technical artifact.

V loses 6 bases, J loses 6 bases, and the germline ends lie 26 bases apart. Spanning cysteine to phenylalanine, the CDR3 consists of 17 amino acids. Just CDR3 DNA is preserved here, 51 bases in frame from base 1. Taken from the germline V gene, the CDR1 and CDR2 loops are LGHNA and YSLEER. In total, about 650 healthy bone marrow donors made up the cohort. All cohort members were sampled while nominally healthy, although unrecorded immune exposures were likely present. The donor was CMV seronegative and was included in the group of a few hundred seronegative cohort members. Every donor gave a peripheral blood sample, and the peripheral blood mononuclear cells from that sample were used for TCR beta sequencing. Genomic DNA was extracted from the blood cell samples with the Qiagen DNeasy Blood Extraction Kit.

Sequencing was done on a sample of PBMCs. The sequence was collected from a man aged 18 to 29 in good health and CMV-seronegative. The receptor chain draws on TRBV4-3 and TRBJ1-2, with the D gene not clear enough to name. Read as DNA, the sequence is TGCGCCAGCAGTCCTACTCCGGGAGTCAGTCCTCAGGATGGCTACACCTTC. This encodes CASSPTPGVSPQDGYTF.